One sample yielded the 18 T cell receptor beta chains listed below, sequenced in a study of control samples from healthy donors and cancer patients. Clones were sequenced by immunoSEQ multiplex PCR, and TCRdb holds only the in-frame ones, with some missing. Of just over 80,000 clones listed, around 94% are singletons. Material for sequencing was blood. The source is a woman aged 18-35 years in good health.

This sequence joins TRBV28 and TRBJ1-2; D unresolved. Between the trimmed V and J ends, which lost 5 bases and 11 bases, there was a span of 15 bases. This CDR3 is 12 amino acids long. Germline V CDR1 and CDR2: MDHEN, SYDVKM. The CDR3 here is CASSAPRVMYTF. CDR3 nucleotide sequence: TGTGCCAGCAGTGCGCCCCGGGTTATGTACACCTTC.

The chain recombines TRBV27 with TRBJ1-6; D is unresolved. CDR3 length equals 14 residues. The germline CDR1 and CDR2 sequences are MNHEY and SMNVEV (reference sequence). V was cut by 7 bases and J by 8 bases, with 15 bases left in between. CDR3 protein: CASTGVHAHSPLHF. The CDR3 DNA sequence: TGTGCCAGCACCGGAGTACATGCCCATTCACCCCTCCACTTT.

The chain links TRBV19 to TRBJ2-3; TRBD1 agrees at 7 bases. V lost 2 bases, J lost 8 bases, and 7 bases stayed unmatched. CDR3 length: 14 residues. CDR1 is LNHDA and CDR2 is SQIVND in the germline V gene (reference sequence). In nucleotides, the CDR3 is TGTGCCAGTAGTATATTAACAGGGGTCGCTACGCAGTATTTT. Protein sequence: CASSILTGVATQYF.

In DNA, the CDR3 is TGTGCCAGCAGTTTTACGGCCGGTGGCTACAATGAGCAGTTCTTC. Residues: CASSFTAGGYNEQFF. The chain has TRBV27 and TRBJ2-1; D remains unclear. This CDR3 region has 15 residues. V was cut by 3 bases and J by 3 bases, with 12 bases left in between. CDR1 is MNHEY, CDR2 SMNVEV, per germline (reference sequence).

The rearrangement links TRBV7-8 to TRBJ2-3; the match to TRBD2 covers 8 bases. The CDR3 sequence is 18 residues long. Per the germline V gene, CDR1 is SGHVS and CDR2 is FQNEAQ. V trimming: 4 bases; J trimming: 0 bases; junction bases outside the gene matches: 12. The CDR3 loop is CASSSAAGGSSSTDTQYF. Written as DNA, the CDR3 is TGTGCCAGCAGCTCGGCCGCGGGAGGTTCATCTAGCACAGATACGCAGTATTTT. Supplemented by reference TRBV7-8 and TRBJ2-3, the full variable domain reads GAGVSQSPRYKVAKRGQDVALRCDPISGHVSLFWYQQALGQGPEFLTYFQNEAQLDKSGLPSDRFFAERPEGSVSTLKIQRTQQEDSAVYLCASSSAAGGSSSTDTQYFGPGTRLTVL.

The chain carries TRBV7-4 and TRBJ1-5, with 7 nucleotides matching TRBD1. Germline CDR1 is SGHVT and CDR2 is SQSDAQ. V lost 2 bases, J lost 0 bases, and 13 bases stayed unmatched. The CDR3 has 19 residues. DNA for the CDR3: TGTGCCAGCAGCTTATATTCCCCGACAGGGACGTATAGCAATCAGCCCCAGCATTTT. It specifies CASSLYSPTGTYSNQPQHF.

The chain combines TRBV19 with TRBJ1-2, with D tentatively TRBD1 (5 bases). This CDR3 has 14 residues. Germline values: CDR1 LNHDA, CDR2 SQIVND (reference sequence). The ends were cut back, 7 bases at V and 0 bases at J, with 12 bases in the middle. CDR3 protein: CASTIVTANYGYTF. CDR3 DNA sequence: TGTGCCAGTACCATCGTGACAGCTAACTATGGCTACACCTTC. Filled out from reference TRBV19 and TRBJ1-2, the complete variable domain reads DGGITQSPKYLFRKEGQNVTLSCEQNLNHDAMYWYRQDPGQGLRLIYYSQIVNDFQKGDIAEGYSVSREKKESFPLTVTSAQKNPTAFYLCASTIVTANYGYTFGSGTRLTVV.

CDR3 coding DNA: TGTGCCAGCAGTTACTCAAGGGGCGCCGGCTACGAGCAGTACTTC. Translated: CASSYSRGAGYEQYF. The chain uses TRBV6-5 and TRBJ2-7; D possibly corresponds to TRBD1 (5 bases). CDR3 size: 15 residues. V was trimmed by 0 bases and J by 3 bases, leaving 12 bases between them. Germline V gene data show CDR1 as MNHEY and CDR2 as SVGAGI.

The chain is built from TRBV6-5 and TRBJ2-3; D possibly corresponds to TRBD2 (6 bases). Germline CDR1 MNHEY, CDR2 SVGAGI. V gave up 8 bases and J gave up 0 bases, with 15 bases separating them. This CDR3 contains 15 residues. The CDR3 region is CASPLGGASTDTQYF. In DNA, the CDR3 is TGTGCCAGCCCGTTGGGCGGGGCGAGCACAGATACGCAGTATTTT.

This chain connects TRBV5-1 to TRBJ2-1; TRBD2 is a possible D gene (6 bases). V was clipped by 7 bases and J by 6 bases, with 17 bases between them. CDR3 length: 14 residues. Germline V lookup: CDR1 SGHRS, CDR2 YFSETQ. CDR3: CASASGLSGNEQFF. CDR3 bases: TGCGCCAGCGCCTCGGGACTTTCTGGCAATGAGCAGTTCTTC.

The gene calls are TRBV5-1 and TRBJ1-1; 7 positions match TRBD1. The CDR3 is 16 amino acids. Germline CDR1 reads SGHRS; CDR2 reads YFSETQ. Trimming at V came to 1 base and at J to 1 base, leaving 7 bases not matched to a gene. CDR3 protein: CASSLSVGTENTEAFF. The CDR3 DNA sequence: TGCGCCAGCAGCTTGAGTGTCGGGACAGAGAACACTGAAGCTTTCTTT.

V and J are TRBV2 and TRBJ2-3; tentatively, D is TRBD2 (5 bases). This CDR3 has 15 amino acids. Germline V gene data show CDR1 as SNHLY and CDR2 as FYNNEI. V was trimmed by 6 bases and J by 3 bases, leaving 16 bases between them. In DNA, the CDR3 is TGTGCCAGCAGGGGAGCACATCAAGGAACAGATACGCAGTATTTT. Residues: CASRGAHQGTDTQYF.

The V and J genes are TRBV5-1 and TRBJ2-1, with 11 bases identical to TRBD2. In germline, CDR1 is SGHRS, CDR2 YFSETQ. J was trimmed by 4 bases and V by 0 bases; bases with no gene match: 9. There are 18 residues in the CDR3. CDR3 nucleotide sequence: TGCGCCAGCAGCTTGGCTACAACCGGGACTAGCGGATACAATGAGCAGTTCTTC. Translating gives CASSLATTGTSGYNEQFF.

The CDR3 sequence is CASSPLVGGEQYF. CDR3 sequence (DNA): TGTGCCAGCAGCCCACTAGTAGGGGGCGAGCAGTACTTC. This chain links TRBV5-4 with TRBJ2-7; tentative D call: TRBD1 (6 bases). The CDR3 sequence is 13 residues long. V was clipped by 4 bases and J by 6 bases, with 14 bases between them. CDR1 and CDR2 from the germline V gene are SGHNT and YYREEE (reference sequence).

V and J are TRBV24-1 and TRBJ2-7; D perhaps matches TRBD1 (7 bases). The CDR3 runs to 17 residues. Germline V gives CDR1 KGHDR, CDR2 SFDVKD. Trimming stripped 4 bases from V and 0 bases from J, with 18 bases between. Here the CDR3 DNA reads TGTGCCACCAGTGAGGGGGGTAAAGGGGGCAGCTCCTACGAGCAGTACTTC. It specifies CATSEGGKGGSSYEQYF.

The rearrangement links TRBV2 to TRBJ1-1; D is possibly TRBD1 (5 bases). Germline assignment: CDR1 SNHLY and CDR2 FYNNEI. Trimming stripped 7 bases from V and 1 base from J, with 10 bases between. This CDR3 spans 13 amino acids. Here the CDR3 reads CASKWQGNTEAFF. DNA of the CDR3: TGTGCCAGCAAGTGGCAGGGGAACACTGAAGCTTTCTTT.

The CDR3 loop reads CASSPTGWGNSPLHF. The CDR3 DNA is TGTGCCAGCTCACCTACAGGGTGGGGAAATTCACCCCTCCACTTT. The rearrangement joins TRBV18 to TRBJ1-6, with D perhaps matching TRBD1 (6 bases). Germline V gene data show CDR1 as KGHSH and CDR2 as LQKENI. Trimming took 3 bases from V and 7 from J, leaving 13 bases between them. This CDR3 contains 15 residues.

This clone is a singleton in its sample. CDR3 region: CASSQTKPTEAFF. The CDR3 bases are TGTGCCAGCAGTCAGACAAAACCCACTGAAGCTTTCTTT. The rearrangement joins TRBV28 to TRBJ1-1; the D is unclear. The CDR3 consists of 13 residues. Trimming removed 5 bases at V and 4 bases at J, with 11 bases between. In germline, CDR1 is MDHEN, CDR2 SYDVKM.